The present T cell receptor (beta chain) was sequenced within a study of blood T cell repertoires in COVID-19. Only in-frame clones appear in the TCRdb table, and some are missing; sequencing was by immunoSEQ multiplex PCR. The repertoire holds around 150,000 clones, with roughly 85% as singletons. Sequenced sample: peripheral blood. This TCR was recovered from a human donor with acute or convalescent COVID-19. The donor label of this sample is uncertain.

The CDR3 coding sequence is TGCGCCAGCAGCTTCGGATCCACAGGGGGCTCGAGCTCTGGAAACACCATATATTTT. Amino acid sequence: CASSFGSTGGSSSGNTIYF. V and J are TRBV5-1 and TRBJ1-3; 9 bases are a match to TRBD1. With V trimmed by 2 bases and J by 0 bases, 12 bases remained unmatched. The germline V gene encodes CDR1 SGHRS and CDR2 YFSETQ. This CDR3 contains 19 residues.